This T cell receptor beta chain was sequenced for a study of blood T cell repertoires in COVID-19. At the level of the study: COVID-19 samples from acute and convalescent phases originated in the United States, Italy and Spain.

Assay used: immunoSEQ multiplex PCR; TCRdb lists only in-frame clones, some missing. The sample holds 150,000 to 200,000 clones, approximately 80% seen once. Trimming removed 1 base from V and 6 bases from J; junction bases left unmatched: 8. Germline V gene data show CDR1 as SGHAT and CDR2 as FQDESV (reference sequence). The CDR3 totals 16 residues. The chain joins TRBV11-1 to TRBJ2-3; 9 bases line up with TRBD2. Material: peripheral blood. The clonotype originates from a man between 70 and 80 years old who had recovered from COVID-19. The CDR3 here is CASSLGIWREGDTQYF. In DNA form, the CDR3 reads TGTGCCAGCAGCTTAGGCATCTGGCGGGAGGGTGATACGCAGTATTTT.